Listed here are 25 T cell receptor beta chains from one sample, sequenced in a study of control samples from healthy donors and cancer patients. Some clones are missing from TCRdb's copy, which holds only in-frame ones; the method was immunoSEQ multiplex PCR. The data hold 40,000 to 60,000 clones, with 86% observed a single time. Sequenced sample: PBMCs. The receptors come from a woman aged 45-65 years with lung cancer.

V usage is TRBV9 and J usage is TRBJ2-7; 8 bases are a match to TRBD2. The trim removed 2 bases at V and 1 base at J, leaving 2 bases unmatched. Germline CDR1 and CDR2: SGDLS and YYNGEE. CDR3 length equals 14 residues. Written as DNA, the CDR3 is TGTGCCAGCAGCGTCGCTAGCGGGTCCTACGAGCAGTACTTC. This codes for CASSVASGSYEQYF.

DNA of the CDR3: TGTGCCAGCAGCCCGAGTGTCCCTTCTCTCGAGAGCCAGCCCCAGCATTTT. This gives the protein CASSPSVPSLESQPQHF. This rearrangement joins TRBV27 to TRBJ1-5; D remains ambiguous. The CDR3 runs to 17 residues. Germline assignment: CDR1 MNHEY and CDR2 SMNVEV (reference sequence). V lost 6 bases to trimming and J lost 7 bases, with 25 bases between them.

The V gene is TRBV30, the J gene TRBJ1-2; 7 bases agree with TRBD1. CDR3 length: 12 residues. Germline lookup yields CDR1 GTSNPN and CDR2 SVGIG (reference sequence). The V gene end was trimmed by 2 bases and the J gene end by 6 bases; junction bases not matched to a gene: 3. This chain's CDR3 is CAWSPTGNGYTF. CDR3 sequence (DNA): TGTGCCTGGAGTCCGACAGGGAATGGCTACACCTTC.

The chain employs TRBV28 and TRBJ1-1; D is possibly TRBD1 (6 bases). CDR3 size: 15 residues. V gave up 2 bases and J gave up 3 bases, with 13 bases separating them. Germline V lookup: CDR1 MDHEN, CDR2 SYDVKM. Here the CDR3 reads CASSLRAGADTEAFF. CDR3 bases: TGTGCCAGCAGTTTAAGGGCGGGGGCGGACACTGAAGCTTTCTTT.

The chain combines TRBV29-1 with TRBJ2-7, with D perhaps matching TRBD2 (6 bases). Germline CDR1 is SQVTM and CDR2 is ANQGSEA. Trimming removed 4 bases at V and 9 bases at J, with 28 bases between. The CDR3 contains 16 residues. In DNA form, the CDR3 reads TGCAGCGTTGCTAACCTAAACCGGGGGAAGGGTCGTGTGCAGTACTTC. It is translated as CSVANLNRGKGRVQYF.

The genes are TRBV28 and TRBJ1-1; D not resolved. This CDR3 comprises 15 residues. V dropped 6 bases and J dropped 0 bases, with 14 bases sitting between them. Germline CDR1 is MDHEN and CDR2 is SYDVKM. In DNA, the CDR3 is TGTGCCAGCAGCCCCCCCGGCAGCATGAACACTGAAGCTTTCTTT. Its translation is CASSPPGSMNTEAFF.

The chain joins TRBV6-4 to TRBJ2-2, with TRBD1 as a possible D gene (5 bases). The CDR3 is 15 residues long. Looked up from germline, CDR1 is MRHNA and CDR2 is SNTAGT. Between the trimmed V and J ends, which lost 3 bases and 5 bases, there was a span of 13 bases. CDR3 protein: CASSENRQGTGELFF. The CDR3 nucleotides are TGTGCCAGCAGTGAAAACAGGCAAGGGACCGGGGAGCTGTTTTTT.

J is TRBJ1-5 and V is TRBV28; tentatively, D is TRBD1 (5 bases). Trimming stripped 2 bases from V and 1 base from J, with 12 bases between. The CDR3 loop spans 16 amino acids. Per germline, CDR1 MDHEN and CDR2 SYDVKM. The CDR3 nucleotides read TGTGCCAGCAGTTTAATTGGGGGGGGAAGCAATCAGCCCCAGCATTTT. It codes for CASSLIGGGSNQPQHF.

The chain joins TRBV5-1 to TRBJ1-4; 8 bases line up with TRBD1. J was trimmed by 2 bases and V by 0 bases; bases with no gene match: 0. From germline, CDR1 is SGHRS and CDR2 YFSETQ. The CDR3 runs 15 residues. CDR3 sequence: CASSLGQGTNEKLFF. CDR3 nucleotides: TGCGCCAGCAGCTTGGGACAGGGGACTAATGAAAAACTGTTTTTT. Supplemented by reference TRBV5-1 and TRBJ1-4, the full variable domain reads KAGVTQTPRYLIKTRGQQVTLSCSPISGHRSVSWYQQTPGQGLQFLFEYFSETQRNKGNFPGRFSGRQFSNSRSEMNVSTLELGDSALYLCASSLGQGTNEKLFFGSGTQLSVL.

The V call is TRBV27, the J call TRBJ2-7; TRBD2 is a possible D gene (7 bases). Germline V CDR1 and CDR2: MNHEY, SMNVEV (reference sequence). Trimming took 4 bases from V and 0 from J, leaving 19 bases between them. The CDR3 runs to 17 residues. CDR3 loop: CASSSRGGGAPSYEQYF. CDR3 coding DNA: TGTGCCAGCAGTTCAAGGGGGGGCGGGGCCCCCTCCTACGAGCAGTACTTC.

The chain couples TRBV29-1 to TRBJ1-2; D might be TRBD1 (5 bases). Germline values: CDR1 SQVTM, CDR2 ANQGSEA. With 5 bases removed from V and 4 bases from J, the gap between germline ends came to 11 bases. CDR3 length: 12 residues. Here the CDR3 DNA reads TGCAGCGTTCATCGACAGAGCTATGGCTACACCTTC. Protein sequence: CSVHRQSYGYTF.

CDR3 in DNA: TGCAGCGTCGCCGACAGGAATGAGCAGTTCTTC. Translated, it gives CSVADRNEQFF. The rearrangement links TRBV29-1 to TRBJ2-1, with a possible D match to TRBD1 (6 bases). With 6 bases removed from V and 7 bases from J, the gap between germline ends came to 10 bases. The germline gives CDR1 SQVTM, CDR2 ANQGSEA. This CDR3 contains 11 residues.

This chain connects TRBV9 to TRBJ1-4; D is unclear. CDR1 and CDR2 from the germline V gene are SGDLS and YYNGEE. Trimming removed 0 bases from V and 8 bases from J, with 8 bases in between. The CDR3 contains 13 residues. CDR3 sequence reads: CASSVGSYEKLFF. The CDR3 nucleotides are TGTGCCAGCAGCGTAGGATCTTACGAAAAACTGTTTTTT.

The chain combines TRBV28 with TRBJ2-1, with D maybe TRBD2 (7 bases). The CDR3 loop spans 15 amino acids. V dropped 4 bases and J dropped 4 bases, with 14 bases sitting between them. Germline CDR1 reads MDHEN; CDR2 reads SYDVKM. CDR3 nucleotides: TGTGCCAGCAGTTCAGACGGGGGGCCTTACAATGAGCAGTTCTTC. Translating gives CASSSDGGPYNEQFF.

V and J are TRBV24-1 and TRBJ2-3; D may be TRBD1 (5 bases). Trimming stripped 12 bases from V and 3 bases from J, with 15 bases between. The CDR3 length is 13 residues. The germline gives CDR1 KGHDR, CDR2 SFDVKD. CDR3 in amino acids: CAVGGRGTDTQYF. The CDR3 nucleotides are TGTGCCGTAGGTGGAAGGGGAACAGATACGCAGTATTTT.

This clone was recorded once. The chain joins TRBV27 to TRBJ1-5; the D is unclear. Looked up from germline, CDR1 is MNHEY and CDR2 is SMNVEV (reference sequence). The CDR3 has 14 residues. V was trimmed by 4 bases and J by 4 bases, leaving 11 bases between them. CDR3 bases: TGTGCCAGCAGTTCAATGGCAGAAAATCAGCCCCAGCATTTT. Its protein is CASSSMAENQPQHF.

The V call is TRBV12-5, the J call TRBJ1-4, with unresolved D. The CDR3 is made up of 14 amino acids. Germline V gives CDR1 LGHNT, CDR2 FRNRAP. V lost 1 base, J lost 8 bases, and 11 bases lay in between. The CDR3 region has the DNA TGTGCTAGTGGTTTGGGGATTCCGGGGGAAAAACTGTTTTTT. This translates into CASGLGIPGEKLFF.

The rearrangement links TRBV9 to TRBJ2-2; D is possibly TRBD1 (6 bases). V shed 0 bases and J shed 7 bases, with 19 bases lying between them. The germline CDR1 and CDR2 sequences are SGDLS and YYNGEE. The CDR3 length is 17 residues. CDR3 region: CASSVGLGGARGGELFF. In DNA form, the CDR3 reads TGTGCCAGCAGCGTAGGGTTAGGGGGAGCTCGAGGCGGGGAGCTGTTTTTT.

The chain joins TRBV12-5 to TRBJ1-2; D is perhaps TRBD1 (5 bases). CDR1 and CDR2 from the germline V gene are LGHNT and FRNRAP. V lost 7 bases to trimming and J lost 0 bases, with 12 bases between them. CDR3 length equals 14 residues. The CDR3 DNA is TGTGCTAGTGCACGGGACGGAGCTAACTATGGCTACACCTTC. This sequence encodes CASARDGANYGYTF.

The chain uses TRBV15 and TRBJ2-1; 10 bases fit TRBD1. The CDR3 consists of 16 residues. The V gene's germline CDR1 is LNHNV and CDR2 YYDKDF (reference sequence). J was trimmed by 4 bases and V by 1 base; bases with no gene match: 4. CDR3 amino acids: CATSRAGQGGYNEQFF. The CDR3 region has the DNA TGTGCCACCAGCAGAGCTGGACAGGGGGGGTACAATGAGCAGTTCTTC.

The rearrangement uses TRBV24-1 and TRBJ1-2; D not certain. CDR1 is KGHDR, CDR2 SFDVKD, per germline. The CDR3 covers 13 residues. V lost 3 bases and J lost 6, with 10 bases in between. The CDR3 loop reads CATSDLDGNGYTF. The CDR3 DNA reads as TGTGCCACCAGTGATCTCGACGGCAATGGCTACACCTTC.

CDR3 residues: CATSIASLGGENIQYF. Here the CDR3 DNA reads TGTGCCACCAGCATTGCTAGCCTGGGAGGGGAAAACATTCAGTACTTC. This rearrangement joins TRBV15 to TRBJ2-4, with 7 positions matching TRBD2. Germline assignment: CDR1 LNHNV and CDR2 YYDKDF (reference sequence). The CDR3 extends over 16 amino acids. Losses at the gene ends were 4 bases for V and 5 bases for J; bases not matched to a gene: 11.

The chain carries TRBV11-3 and TRBJ2-7; D call uncertain. The CDR3 has 12 amino acids. V lost 1 base and J lost 0, with 1 base in between. CDR1 is SGHNT and CDR2 is YENEEA in the germline V gene. The CDR3 DNA sequence: TGTGCCAGCAGCTTAGGCTCCTACGAGCAGTACTTC. Translation gives CASSLGSYEQYF. The complete variable domain, with remaining parts taken from reference TRBV11-3 and TRBJ2-7, reads EAGVVQSPRYKIIEKKQPVAFWCNPISGHNTLYWYLQNLGQGPELLIRYENEEAVDDSQLPKDRFSAERLKGVDSTLKIQPAELGDSAVYLCASSLGSYEQYFGPGTRLTVT.

This clone appeared a few times. This sequence joins TRBV7-2 and TRBJ1-2; D gene uncertain. CDR1 and CDR2 (germline): SGHTA, FQGNSA. CDR3 length equals 13 residues. V was cut by 3 bases and J by 4 bases, with 9 bases left in between. The CDR3 spells CASSFLTVYGYTF. CDR3 sequence (DNA): TGTGCCAGCAGCTTCCTGACCGTCTATGGCTACACCTTC.

This chain connects TRBV19 to TRBJ1-1; TRBD1 might be the D (5 bases). The germline V and J ends were trimmed by 8 bases and 5 bases, with 18 bases remaining between them. The CDR3 loop spans 14 amino acids. The V gene's germline CDR1 is LNHDA and CDR2 SQIVND (reference sequence). Here the CDR3 reads CASASGGGGTEAFF. In DNA, the CDR3 is TGTGCCAGTGCCTCGGGCGGGGGAGGGACTGAAGCTTTCTTT.